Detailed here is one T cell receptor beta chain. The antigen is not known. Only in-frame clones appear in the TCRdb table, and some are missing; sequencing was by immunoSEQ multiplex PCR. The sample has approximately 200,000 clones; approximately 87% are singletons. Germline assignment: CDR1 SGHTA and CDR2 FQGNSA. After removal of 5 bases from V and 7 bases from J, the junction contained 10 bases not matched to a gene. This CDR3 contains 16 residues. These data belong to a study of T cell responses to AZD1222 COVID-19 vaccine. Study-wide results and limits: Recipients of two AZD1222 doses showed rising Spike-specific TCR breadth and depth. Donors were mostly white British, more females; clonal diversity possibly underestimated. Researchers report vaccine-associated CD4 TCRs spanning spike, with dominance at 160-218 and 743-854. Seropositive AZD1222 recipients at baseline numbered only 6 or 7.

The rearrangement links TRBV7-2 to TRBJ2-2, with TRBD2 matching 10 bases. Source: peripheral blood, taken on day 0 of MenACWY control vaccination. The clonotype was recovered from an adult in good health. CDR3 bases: TGTGCCAGCAGCCCCACCCCTAGCGGGGGTCACGGGGAGCTGTTTTTT. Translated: CASSPTPSGGHGELFF.